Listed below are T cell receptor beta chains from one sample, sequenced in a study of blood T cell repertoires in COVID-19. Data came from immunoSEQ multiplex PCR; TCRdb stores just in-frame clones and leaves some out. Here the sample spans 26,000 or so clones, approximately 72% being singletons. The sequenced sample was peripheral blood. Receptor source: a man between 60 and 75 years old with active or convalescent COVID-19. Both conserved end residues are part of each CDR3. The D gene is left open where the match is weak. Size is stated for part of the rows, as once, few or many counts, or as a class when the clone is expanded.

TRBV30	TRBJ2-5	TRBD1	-	CAWSVTGGGETQYF	TGTGCCTGGAGCGTTACAGGGGGCGGCGAGACCCAGTACTTC
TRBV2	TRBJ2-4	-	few	CASKEQGTKNIQYF	TGTGCCAGCAAAGAGCAGGGAACCAAAAACATTCAGTACTTC
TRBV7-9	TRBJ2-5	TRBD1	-	CASSPTGGRETQYF	TGTGCCAGCAGCCCCACAGGGGGAAGGGAGACCCAGTACTTC
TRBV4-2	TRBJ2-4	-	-	CASSHDRDWDKNIQYF	TGTGCCAGCAGCCACGACAGGGACTGGGACAAAAACATTCAGTACTTC
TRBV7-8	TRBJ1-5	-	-	CASSPVDQPQHF	TGTGCCAGCAGCCCAGTGGATCAGCCCCAGCATTTT
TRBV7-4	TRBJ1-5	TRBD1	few	CASSPGQDHSNQPQHF	TGTGCCAGCAGCCCGGGACAGGATCATAGCAATCAGCCCCAGCATTTT
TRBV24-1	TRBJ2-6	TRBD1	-	CATSDPYRGHPLSGANVLTF	TGTGCCACCAGTGACCCCTACAGGGGCCACCCCCTCTCTGGGGCCAACGTCCTGACTTTC
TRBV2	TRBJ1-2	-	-	CASSMGQGPLDGYTF	TGTGCCAGCAGTATGGGGCAGGGGCCGCTGGATGGCTACACCTTC
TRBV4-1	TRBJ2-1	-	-	CASSQDTGFRIRGPSYNEQFF	TGCGCCAGCAGCCAAGATACGGGGTTTCGCATCAGGGGCCCCTCCTACAATGAGCAGTTCTTC
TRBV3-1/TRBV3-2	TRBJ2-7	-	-	CASSQAAQNEQYF	TGTGCCAGCAGCCAAGCTGCACAGAACGAGCAGTACTTC
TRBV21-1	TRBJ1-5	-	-	CASTRTGDYSNQPQHF	TGTGCCAGCACCCGGACAGGGGATTATAGCAATCAGCCCCAGCATTTT
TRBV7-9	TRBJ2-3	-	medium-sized	CASSSTTGVTDTQYF	TGTGCCAGCAGCTCGACTACCGGAGTCACAGATACGCAGTATTTT